Below are 31 T cell receptor beta chains sequenced from a single sample in a study of regulatory T cells in long-lasting Graves disease. Through Arm-PCR of CDR3 regions and iRepertoire HTBI primers, TCR beta libraries were built. A single record per CDR3 protein comes from TCRdb applying MiXCR to the multiplex PCR reads. The sample has more than 300,000 distinct CDR3 sequences, 15% to 20% seen once; the top ten hold 29%. The time point is: persistent/refractory GD, antithyroid drugs over 5 years with positive TRAb. PBMCs provided the RNA from which the TCR library was made. This sample comprised peripheral blood mononuclear cells (PBMCs), obtained when the disease was refractory, from a patient treated with antithyroid drugs. The origin of the receptors is a female donor with Graves disease.

This clonotype was found many times. The CDR3 nucleotides read TGTGCCAGCAGTGAAGGGGGGACAGGGGCTAACTATGGCTACACCTTC. The encoded protein is CASSEGGTGANYGYTF. The rearrangement uses TRBV2 and TRBJ1-2; 10 nucleotides agree with TRBD1. The J segment lost 0 bases and the V segment lost 1 base, leaving 2 bases of the junction unmatched. This CDR3 comprises 16 residues. CDR1 and CDR2 from the germline V gene are SNHLY and FYNNEI.

This clonotype was observed a few times. The rearrangement links TRBV19 to TRBJ1-5, with unresolved D. The CDR3 totals 15 residues. Per germline, CDR1 LNHDA and CDR2 SQIVND (reference sequence). V lost 7 bases to trimming and J lost 0 bases, with 13 bases between them. The CDR3 loop is CASKGRVYSNQPQHF. The CDR3 bases are TGTGCCAGTAAAGGGAGAGTTTATAGCAATCAGCCCCAGCATTTT.

On this clonotype itself: Just one base apart from a much larger clone, this may be a read error. V is TRBV2 and J is TRBJ1-1; D remains unclear. The CDR3 contains 8 residues. Trimming took 0 bases from V and 13 from J, leaving 0 bases between them. Looked up from germline, CDR1 is SNHLY and CDR2 is FYNNEI. CDR3 in amino acids: CASSEAFF. The CDR3 nucleotides are TGTGCCAGCAGTGAAGCTTTCTTT.

Ten or more counts support this clonotype. The chain is built from TRBV18 and TRBJ1-4; D is uncertain. V dropped 7 bases and J dropped 0 bases, with 6 bases sitting between them. The CDR3 length is 13 residues. The germline V gene encodes CDR1 KGHSH and CDR2 LQKENI. DNA of the CDR3: TGTGCCAGCTTAGCTGCAACTAATGAAAAACTGTTTTTT. Residues: CASLAATNEKLFF.

This clonotype came up many times. The genes are TRBV27 and TRBJ2-7, with a possible D match to TRBD1 (6 bases). V lost 2 bases to trimming and J lost 4 bases, with 15 bases between them. Germline V CDR1 and CDR2: MNHEY, SMNVEV (reference sequence). CDR3 length equals 15 residues. The chain's CDR3 is CASSLGQGPGYEQYF. CDR3 nucleotide sequence: TGTGCCAGCAGTTTAGGGCAGGGGCCAGGGTACGAGCAGTACTTC.

This chain joins TRBV20-1 and TRBJ2-5; D is ambiguous. This CDR3 has 12 residues. Germline loops: CDR1 DFQATT, CDR2 SNEGSKA (reference sequence). V lost 1 base to trimming and J lost 2 bases, with 5 bases between them. The CDR3 sequence: CSARGSQETQYF. In nucleotides, the CDR3 is TGCAGTGCTAGAGGCAGTCAAGAGACCCAGTACTTC.

This clonotype was seen at least ten times. The chain couples TRBV20-1 to TRBJ1-1; 9 bases match TRBD1. This CDR3 region has 14 residues. V lost 3 bases to trimming and J lost 6 bases; unmatched junction nucleotides: 8. Germline-derived CDR1 and CDR2 are DFQATT and SNEGSKA (reference sequence). The CDR3 bases are TGCAGTGCTAGGAGGTACAGGGGGCGGCCTGAAGCTTTCTTT. This gives the protein CSARRYRGRPEAFF.

This clonotype came up many times. The chain joins TRBV6-2 or TRBV6-3 to TRBJ1-1, with D possibly matching TRBD1 (5 bases). CDR3 size: 14 residues. CDR1 and CDR2 from the germline V gene are MNHEY and SVGEGT. With 0 bases removed from V and 4 bases from J, the gap between germline ends came to 9 bases. CDR3 sequence (DNA): TGTGCCAGCAGTTACTCAGGGGAGAGCACTGAAGCTTTCTTT. Its protein is CASSYSGESTEAFF.

This clonotype was observed at least ten times. The J gene is TRBJ1-1, the V gene TRBV7-9; 8 nucleotides line up with TRBD1. Trimming removed 2 bases from V and 3 bases from J; junction bases left unmatched: 8. The CDR3 is 16 amino acids. The germline V gene has CDR1 SEHNR and CDR2 FQNEAQ (reference sequence). CDR3 in amino acids: CASSLRAGGKDTEAFF. DNA for the CDR3: TGTGCCAGCAGCTTACGGGCAGGGGGCAAGGACACTGAAGCTTTCTTT.

This clonotype was seen a handful of times. This sequence joins TRBV28 and TRBJ2-2; TRBD1 matches 10 bases. Germline CDR1 MDHEN, CDR2 SYDVKM. The V gene end was trimmed by 1 base and the J gene end by 3 bases; junction bases not matched to a gene: 8. This CDR3 is 18 amino acids long. CDR3 DNA: TGTGCCAGCAGTTTATTCCTAGACAGGGGGCAGGACACCGGGGAGCTGTTTTTT. Protein: CASSLFLDRGQDTGELFF.

The V gene is TRBV24-1, the J gene TRBJ1-5, with D uncertain. V dropped 0 bases and J dropped 5 bases, with 4 bases sitting between them. The CDR3 is 13 amino acids. Germline CDR1 KGHDR, CDR2 SFDVKD. The CDR3 reads CATSDLYDQPQHF. Written as DNA, the CDR3 is TGTGCCACCAGTGATTTGTACGATCAGCCCCAGCATTTT.

This clonotype showed up just a few times. The chain links TRBV18 to TRBJ2-7; D ambiguous. Germline V gene sequence: CDR1 KGHSH, CDR2 LQKENI. Trimming took 3 bases from V and 3 from J, leaving 12 bases between them. There are 14 residues in the CDR3. CDR3 bases: TGTGCCAGCTCACCTCGTCGGGTAGACTACGAGCAGTACTTC. Translated: CASSPRRVDYEQYF.

Concerning this clonotype itself: This may be a read error, as it is one base from a much larger clone. This rearrangement joins TRBV12-3 or TRBV12-4 to TRBJ2-5; D unclear. Trimming cost V 3 bases and J 7 bases, with 12 bases left between them. CDR3 length: 13 residues. This CDR3 is CASSFPPPGTQYF. CDR3 sequence (DNA): TGTGCCAGCAGTTTCCCGCCCCCGGGGACCCAGTACTTC.

In this sample, this clonotype turned up many times. V and J are TRBV27 and TRBJ2-2; TRBD2 is a possible D gene (5 bases). Germline V lookup: CDR1 MNHEY, CDR2 SMNVEV (reference sequence). V lost 4 bases to trimming and J lost 6 bases, with 12 bases between them. The CDR3 extends over 14 amino acids. DNA for the CDR3: TGTGCCAGCAGTTCCCCTCTGAGGGCCGGGGAGCTGTTTTTT. Its protein is CASSSPLRAGELFF.

The CDR3 DNA follows: TGTGCCAGCAGGGACAGCGGGAAGTCAGATACGCAGTATTTT. Amino acids: CASRDSGKSDTQYF. The chain is built from TRBV2 and TRBJ2-3; TRBD2 is a possible D gene (7 bases). V was pared by 6 bases and J by 4 bases, with 14 bases between. The CDR3 spans 14 residues. From germline, CDR1 is SNHLY and CDR2 FYNNEI.

There are a few counts of this clonotype. This chain links TRBV11-3 with TRBJ2-2; D gene unclear. Germline assignment: CDR1 SGHNT and CDR2 YENEEA. The CDR3 totals 14 residues. Trimming took off 0 bases at V and 1 base at J, with 3 bases between the two ends. The CDR3 region is CASSLDQNTGELFF. The CDR3, as DNA: TGTGCCAGCAGCTTAGACCAGAACACCGGGGAGCTGTTTTTT.

This clonotype was seen repeatedly, ten times or more. This chain joins TRBV6-9 and TRBJ1-1, with D uncertain. From germline, CDR1 is MNHGY and CDR2 SVAAGI. V was shortened by 4 bases and J by 8 bases, with 17 bases between the two germline ends. This CDR3 spans 14 amino acids. CDR3 in DNA: TGTGCCAGCAGTTCCCCAGAAGACCGATTGGAAGCTTTCTTT. Its protein is CASSSPEDRLEAFF.

This chain uses TRBV5-4 with TRBJ1-2; weak D call: TRBD1 (5 bases). With 4 bases removed from V and 7 bases from J, the gap between germline ends came to 23 bases. Germline V gene sequence: CDR1 SGHNT, CDR2 YYREEE (reference sequence). The CDR3 consists of 16 residues. CDR3 in amino acids: CASSGALRGEDRGYTF. The CDR3 region has the DNA TGTGCCAGCAGCGGGGCCTTGAGGGGCGAAGACCGTGGCTACACCTTC.

This chain joins TRBV30 and TRBJ2-3, with no clear D. Trimming removed 1 base from V and 0 bases from J, with 2 bases in between. In germline, CDR1 is GTSNPN, CDR2 SVGIG (reference sequence). The CDR3 is 12 residues long. CDR3 amino acids: CAWSESTDTQYF. The CDR3 DNA sequence: TGTGCCTGGAGTGAAAGCACAGATACGCAGTATTTT.

This clonotype was detected many times. The V gene is TRBV30, the J gene TRBJ2-5, with TRBD2 as a possible D gene (6 bases). The CDR3 is made up of 12 amino acids. Deletions cut 4 bases from V and 6 bases from J, with 12 bases between. Germline V CDR1 and CDR2: GTSNPN, SVGIG (reference sequence). This CDR3 is CAWTRREKTQYF. As DNA, the CDR3 is TGTGCCTGGACCCGCCGGGAGAAGACCCAGTACTTC.

The chain has TRBV25-1 and TRBJ1-4; TRBD1 matches at 7 bases. The J segment lost 7 bases and the V segment lost 7 bases, leaving 6 bases of the junction unmatched. The germline CDR1 and CDR2 sequences are MGHDK and SYGVNS. The CDR3 runs to 13 residues. The CDR3 bases are TGTGCCAGCAAGAGACAGGGAAGTGAAAAACTGTTTTTT. The encoded protein is CASKRQGSEKLFF. Complete variable domain (other parts from reference TRBV25-1 and TRBJ1-4): EADIYQTPRYLVIGTGKKITLECSQTMGHDKMYWYQQDPGMELHLIHYSYGVNSTEKGDLSSESTVSRIRTEHFPLTLESARPSHTSQYLCASKRQGSEKLFFGSGTQLSVL.

This clonotype was detected only a few times. This chain uses TRBV11-2 with TRBJ1-4, with D hard to call. This CDR3 has 16 amino acids. Germline V gene sequence: CDR1 SGHAT, CDR2 FQNNGV. V lost 1 base and J 3 bases, leaving 12 bases between the germline ends. The CDR3 DNA sequence: TGTGCCAGCAGCTTAGGGGCGGTGCGGGCTAATGAAAAACTGTTTTTT. Translation gives CASSLGAVRANEKLFF.

The count of this clonotype is one. The V gene is TRBV7-3, the J gene TRBJ1-1; D uncertain. This CDR3 spans 13 amino acids. Between the trimmed V and J ends, which lost 6 bases and 1 base, there was a span of 9 bases. The germline V gene encodes CDR1 SGHTA and CDR2 FQGTGA. The CDR3 loop reads CASRITENTEAFF. For the CDR3, the DNA is TGTGCCAGCAGGATTACAGAGAACACTGAAGCTTTCTTT.

With respect to this clonotype: A read error may explain this, as a much larger clone is one base away. This chain links TRBV28 with TRBJ2-7; D is perhaps TRBD1 (5 bases). The CDR3 consists of 14 residues. Germline CDR1 and CDR2: MDHEN and SYDVKM. Trimming removed 10 bases from V and 0 bases from J, with 16 bases in between. CDR3 in DNA: TGTGCCAACACACAGGCCTTAAGCTCCTACGAGCAGTACTTC. Residues: CANTQALSSYEQYF.

The rearrangement uses TRBV10-3 and TRBJ2-2; D possibly matches TRBD1 or TRBD2 (5 bases each). Germline V gene lookup returns CDR1 ENHRY and CDR2 SYGVKD. CDR3 size: 17 residues. Trimming removed 4 bases from V and 0 bases from J, with 15 bases in between. The CDR3 coding sequence is TGTGCCATCAGTGGAGGGGCCGGGACGACGAACACCGGGGAGCTGTTTTTT. As protein: CAISGGAGTTNTGELFF.

This clonotype was counted a few times. The gene calls are TRBV28 and TRBJ2-6; the match to TRBD1 covers 11 bases. From germline, CDR1 is MDHEN and CDR2 SYDVKM. J was trimmed by 3 bases and V by 3 bases; bases with no gene match: 4. This CDR3 contains 17 residues. The CDR3: CASSLWTGGFGANVLTF. The CDR3 DNA reads as TGTGCCAGCAGTTTGTGGACAGGGGGCTTTGGGGCCAACGTCCTGACTTTC. Full variable domain (remainder filled in from reference TRBV28 and TRBJ2-6): DVKVTQSSRYLVKRTGEKVFLECVQDMDHENMFWYRQDPGLGLRLIYFSYDVKMKEKGDIPEGYSVSREKKERFSLILESASTNQTSMYLCASSLWTGGFGANVLTFGAGSRLTVL.

This clonotype was recorded at least ten times. The CDR3 sequence: CASSAVTGRQFETQYF. The CDR3 region has the DNA TGTGCCAGCAGCGCCGTGACTGGACGGCAGTTTGAGACCCAGTACTTC. The chain has TRBV7-2 and TRBJ2-5; D not resolved. The CDR3 has 16 residues. The germline V and J ends were trimmed by 5 bases and 5 bases, with 21 bases remaining between them. Germline CDR1 reads SGHTA; CDR2 reads FQGNSA. The variable domain in full, with the rest retrieved from reference TRBV7-2 and TRBJ2-5, is GAGVSQSPSNKVTEKGKDVELRCDPISGHTALYWYRQSLGQGLEFLIYFQGNSAPDKSGLPSDRFSAERTGGSVSTLTIQRTQQEDSAVYLCASSAVTGRQFETQYFGPGTRLLVL.

A note on this clonotype: This probably arose from a read error, given a far larger clone one base away. The chain combines TRBV18 with TRBJ1-1; no clear D. V dropped 8 bases and J dropped 4 bases, with 11 bases sitting between them. Per the germline V gene, CDR1 is KGHSH and CDR2 is LQKENI. This CDR3 comprises 12 residues. CDR3 nucleotide sequence: TGTGCCAGCGCCCCAACTCTCACTGAAGCTTTCTTT. This sequence encodes CASAPTLTEAFF.

This clonotype showed up many times. The J gene is TRBJ2-5, the V gene TRBV11-2; D unresolved. Trimming pared 2 bases from V and 5 bases from J, leaving 12 bases between. This CDR3 is built from 14 residues. Germline V gene lookup returns CDR1 SGHAT and CDR2 FQNNGV. CDR3 amino acids: CASSLSGVSETQYF. The CDR3 region has the DNA TGTGCCAGCAGCTTAAGTGGGGTTTCTGAGACCCAGTACTTC.

The chain is built from TRBV4-2 and TRBJ2-5, with TRBD2 matching over 7 bases. CDR1 and CDR2 from the germline V gene are LGHNA and YNFKEQ. The CDR3 is 15 residues long. V gave up 1 base and J gave up 4 bases; unmatched junction bases: 6. The CDR3 DNA reads as TGTGCCAGCAGCCAAGGAGCGGGGTTGCCAGAGACCCAGTACTTC. Translated, it gives CASSQGAGLPETQYF.

Ten or more counts support this clonotype. V gene TRBV3-1 combines with J gene TRBJ2-5; D is uncertain. Germline V gene sequence: CDR1 LGHDT, CDR2 YNNKEL (reference sequence). This CDR3 has 15 residues. V dropped 1 base and J dropped 3 bases, with 12 bases sitting between them. For the CDR3, the DNA is TGTGCCAGCAGCCAAGGGATAGGCAGCGAAGAGACCCAGTACTTC. This codes for CASSQGIGSEETQYF.